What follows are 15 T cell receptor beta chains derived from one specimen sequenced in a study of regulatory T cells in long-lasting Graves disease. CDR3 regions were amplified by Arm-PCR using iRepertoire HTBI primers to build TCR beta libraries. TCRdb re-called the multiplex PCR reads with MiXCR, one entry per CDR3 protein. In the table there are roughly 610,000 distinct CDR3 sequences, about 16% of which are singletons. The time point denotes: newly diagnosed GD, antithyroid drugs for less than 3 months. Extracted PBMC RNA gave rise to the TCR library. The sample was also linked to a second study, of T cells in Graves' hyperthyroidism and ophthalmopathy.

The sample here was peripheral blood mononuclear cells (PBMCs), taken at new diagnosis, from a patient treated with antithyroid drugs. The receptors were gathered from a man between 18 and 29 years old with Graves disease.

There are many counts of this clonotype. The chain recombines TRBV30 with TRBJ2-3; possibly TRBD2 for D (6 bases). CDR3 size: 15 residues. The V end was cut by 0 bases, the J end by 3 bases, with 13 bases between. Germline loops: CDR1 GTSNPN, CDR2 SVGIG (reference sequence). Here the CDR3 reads CAWSVRGTLTDTQYF. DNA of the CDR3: TGTGCCTGGAGTGTACGGGGGACTCTTACAGATACGCAGTATTTT.

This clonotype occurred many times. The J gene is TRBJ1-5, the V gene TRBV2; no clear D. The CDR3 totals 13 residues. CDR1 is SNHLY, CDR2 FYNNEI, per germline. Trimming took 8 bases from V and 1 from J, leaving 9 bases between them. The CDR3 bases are TGTGCCAGCCGGAGGGAGAGCAATCAGCCCCAGCATTTT. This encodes CASRRESNQPQHF.

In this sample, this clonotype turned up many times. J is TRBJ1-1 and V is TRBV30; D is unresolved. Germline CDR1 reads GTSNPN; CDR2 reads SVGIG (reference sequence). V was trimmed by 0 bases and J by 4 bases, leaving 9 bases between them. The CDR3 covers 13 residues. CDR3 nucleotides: TGTGCCTGGAGTGTAAATATGGGCACTGAAGCTTTCTTT. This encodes CAWSVNMGTEAFF.

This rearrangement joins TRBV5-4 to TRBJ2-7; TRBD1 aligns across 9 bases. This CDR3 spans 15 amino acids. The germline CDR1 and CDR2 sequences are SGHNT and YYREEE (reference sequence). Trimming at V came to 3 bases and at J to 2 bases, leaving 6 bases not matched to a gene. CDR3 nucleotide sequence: TGTGCCAGCAGCTCGGGGGACAGGGTGACCTACGAGCAGTACTTC. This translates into CASSSGDRVTYEQYF.

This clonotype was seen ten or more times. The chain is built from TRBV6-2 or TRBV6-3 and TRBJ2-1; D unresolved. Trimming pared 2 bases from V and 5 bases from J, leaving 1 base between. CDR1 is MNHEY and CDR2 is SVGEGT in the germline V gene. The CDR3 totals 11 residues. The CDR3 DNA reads TGTGCCAGCAGTTACGACAATGAGCAGTTCTTC. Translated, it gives CASSYDNEQFF.

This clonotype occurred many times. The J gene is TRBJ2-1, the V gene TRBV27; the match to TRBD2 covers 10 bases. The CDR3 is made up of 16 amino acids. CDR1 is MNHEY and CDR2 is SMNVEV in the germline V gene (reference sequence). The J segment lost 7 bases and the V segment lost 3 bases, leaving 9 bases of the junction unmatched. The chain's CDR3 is CASSFTAGGGRNEQFF. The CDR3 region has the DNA TGTGCCAGCAGTTTTACAGCGGGAGGGGGTAGGAATGAGCAGTTCTTC.

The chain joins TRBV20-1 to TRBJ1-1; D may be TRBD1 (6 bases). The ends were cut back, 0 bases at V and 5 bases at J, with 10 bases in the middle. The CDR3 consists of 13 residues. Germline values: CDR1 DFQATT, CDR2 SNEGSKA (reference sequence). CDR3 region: CSARDKRGTEAFF. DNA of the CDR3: TGCAGTGCTAGAGATAAAAGGGGGACTGAAGCTTTCTTT.

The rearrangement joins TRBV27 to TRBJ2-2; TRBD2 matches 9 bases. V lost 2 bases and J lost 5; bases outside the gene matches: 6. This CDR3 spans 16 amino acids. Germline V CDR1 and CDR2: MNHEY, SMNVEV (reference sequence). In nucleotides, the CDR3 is TGTGCCAGCAGTTTACTAGCGGGATTCGAGACCGGGGAGCTGTTTTTT. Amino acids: CASSLLAGFETGELFF.

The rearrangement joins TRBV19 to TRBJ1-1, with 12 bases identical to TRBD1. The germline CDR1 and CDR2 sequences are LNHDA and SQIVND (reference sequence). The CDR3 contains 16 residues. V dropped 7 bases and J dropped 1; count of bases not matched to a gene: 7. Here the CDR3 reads CASTVGTGGRNTEAFF. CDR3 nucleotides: TGTGCCAGTACCGTCGGGACAGGGGGCCGGAACACTGAAGCTTTCTTT.

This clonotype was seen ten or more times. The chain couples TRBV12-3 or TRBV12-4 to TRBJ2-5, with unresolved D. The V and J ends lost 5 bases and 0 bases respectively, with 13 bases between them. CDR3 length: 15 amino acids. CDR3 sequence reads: CASSPGTAYQETQYF. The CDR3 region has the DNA TGTGCCAGCAGTCCCGGCACGGCGTACCAAGAGACCCAGTACTTC.

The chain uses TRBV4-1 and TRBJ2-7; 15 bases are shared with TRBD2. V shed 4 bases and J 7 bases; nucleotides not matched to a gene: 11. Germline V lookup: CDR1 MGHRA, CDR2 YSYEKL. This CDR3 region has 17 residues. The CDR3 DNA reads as TGCGCCAGCAGCCCGCGGACTAGCGGGAGGGCCTCTGGGGAGCAGTACTTC. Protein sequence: CASSPRTSGRASGEQYF.

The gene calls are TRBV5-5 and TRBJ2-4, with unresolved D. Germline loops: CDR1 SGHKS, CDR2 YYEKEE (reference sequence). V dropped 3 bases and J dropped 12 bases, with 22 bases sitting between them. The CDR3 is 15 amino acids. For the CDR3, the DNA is TGTGCCAGCAGCTCCCTCGGCCCCCTTCAGAGAAATCAGTACTTC. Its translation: CASSSLGPLQRNQYF.

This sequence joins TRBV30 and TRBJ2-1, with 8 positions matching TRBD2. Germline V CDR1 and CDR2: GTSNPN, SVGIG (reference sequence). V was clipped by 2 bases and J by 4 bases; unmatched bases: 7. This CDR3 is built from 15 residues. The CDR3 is CAWSLDGGGYNEQFF. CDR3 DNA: TGTGCCTGGAGTCTAGACGGGGGGGGTTACAATGAGCAGTTCTTC.

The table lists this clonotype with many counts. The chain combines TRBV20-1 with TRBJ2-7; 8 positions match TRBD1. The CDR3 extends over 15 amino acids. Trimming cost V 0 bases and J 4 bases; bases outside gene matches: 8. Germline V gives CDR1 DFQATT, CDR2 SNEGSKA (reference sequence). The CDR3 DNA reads TGCAGTGCTAGAGATCAGACAGGGGCCTTGTACGAGCAGTACTTC. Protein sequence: CSARDQTGALYEQYF.

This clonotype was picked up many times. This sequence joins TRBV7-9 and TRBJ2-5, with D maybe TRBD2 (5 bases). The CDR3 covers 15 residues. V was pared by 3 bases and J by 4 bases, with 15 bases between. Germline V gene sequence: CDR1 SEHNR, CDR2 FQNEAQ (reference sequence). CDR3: CASSFVLGRGETQYF. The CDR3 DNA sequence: TGTGCCAGCAGCTTCGTTTTGGGCCGGGGAGAGACCCAGTACTTC.